This T cell receptor beta chain appears in the sequencing data of a study of cytomegalovirus exposure and HLA in healthy donors. Concerning this clone itself: Antigen unknown.

Use of 60 Vbeta and 13 Jbeta primers characterized the PCR. Some clones are missing from TCRdb's copy, which holds only in-frame ones; the method was immunoSEQ multiplex PCR. Of 100,000 or so clones in the sample, around 76% were seen once. Study findings and constraints: Accurate predictions that matched the HLA-A and HLA-B alleles of most subjects were reportedly made from TCR beta sequences.

The CDR3 totals 12 residues. Per the germline V gene, CDR1 is SGHTA and CDR2 is FQGNSA. V was clipped by 4 bases and J by 5 bases, with 6 bases between them. Sample: PBMCs. The chain carries TRBV7-2 and TRBJ1-5; no reliable D call. The clonotype was recovered from a woman between 45 and 65 years old in good health and CMV-seropositive. As DNA, the CDR3 is TGTGCCAGCAGCTGGCCAGATCAGCCCCAGCATTTT. This codes for CASSWPDQPQHF.